A selection of T cell receptor beta chains follows, all from one sample in a study of vaccination and CD4 T cells after COVID-19. TCRdb passed the PCR reads through MiXCR, listing each CDR3 protein once. The table lists around 15,000 distinct CDR3 sequences, around 48% of them singletons, with 15% to 20% in the top ten. No antigen has been identified for these receptors. The material was CD4+ T cells from blood, cultured in vitro, obtained before SARS-CoV-2 vaccination. The receptors stem from a human donor who had recovered from COVID-19. The CDR3 runs from the conserved cysteine through the conserved F or W. Each record gives: clone size, J gene, V gene, CDR3 protein. Clone size is shown for a subset of rows, as once, few, many or a class of expanded clone.

NA	TRBJ2-1	TRBV20-1	CSARAPGGARHGEQFF
NA	TRBJ1-6	TRBV12-3/TRBV12-4	CASSFSRYNSPLHF
NA	TRBJ2-5	TRBV28	CASSPSGQGAETQYF
NA	TRBJ2-3	TRBV20-1	CSASTGHITDTQYF
once	TRBJ2-1	TRBV30	CAWSQREGRFF
few	TRBJ2-3	TRBV19	CASSHTDTQYF
NA	TRBJ1-2	TRBV15	CATSRDLREPNYGYTF
NA	TRBJ1-1	TRBV24-1	CATSDSLWGNTEAFF
NA	TRBJ1-4	TRBV24-1	CATSGSDRGATNEKLFF
NA	TRBJ1-4	TRBV20-1	CSAPRSEKLFF
NA	TRBJ2-1	TRBV19	CASKGTSERGRNEQFF
once	TRBJ1-2	TRBV28	CASTRDRESGYTF
NA	TRBJ2-7	TRBV5-1	CASSLVLAENEQYF
few	TRBJ2-7	TRBV28	CASSLSHEQYF
few	TRBJ2-5	TRBV12-3/TRBV12-4	CASSLAQQETQYF
NA	TRBJ1-5	TRBV28	CASRSGQGTFGPQHF
NA	TRBJ1-6	TRBV5-1	CASSLLQGGNSPLHF
NA	TRBJ2-1	TRBV7-2	CASSFFGPEEQFF
medium-sized	TRBJ2-2	TRBV7-6	CASSLGNTGELFF
once	TRBJ2-2	TRBV24-1	CATSDYKDTGELFF
NA	TRBJ2-3	TRBV28	CASRGLAGERDTQYF
NA	TRBJ2-5	TRBV25-1	CASSPRGAGQETQYF
NA	TRBJ2-3	TRBV7-3	CASSLGAGGSADTQYF
once	TRBJ2-1	TRBV9	CASAGTSGRSEQFF
few	TRBJ1-2	TRBV20-1	CSATQGGDNYGYTF
NA	TRBJ2-6	TRBV5-4	CASSPDLSGANVLTF
NA	TRBJ2-3	TRBV20-1	CSAPGLAGGPGQYF
NA	TRBJ1-5	TRBV27	CATREEGRPLNQPQHF
NA	TRBJ1-5	TRBV5-1	CASSPVTGGSQPQHF
once	TRBJ2-3	TRBV28	CASSLWSQGSDTQYF
NA	TRBJ2-1	TRBV6-1	CASSTGLHNEQFF